A single sample gave rise to the 29 T cell receptor beta chains below, sequenced in a study of blood T cell repertoires in COVID-19. Using immunoSEQ multiplex PCR, the repertoire was profiled, and TCRdb retains in-frame clones only, with some absent. This table has about 150,000 clones, about 90% appearing once. The sample was peripheral blood. These receptors were taken from a man over 45 with acute or convalescent COVID-19.

The chain is built from TRBV3-1 (or the pseudogene TRBV3-2) and TRBJ2-1; 9 nucleotides match TRBD1. This CDR3 has 14 amino acids. J was trimmed by 8 bases and V by 5 bases; bases with no gene match: 7. The germline CDR1 and CDR2 sequences are LGHDT and YNNKEL (reference sequence). This CDR3 reads CASSTRGQGYEQFF. DNA for the CDR3: TGTGCCAGCAGCACAAGGGGACAGGGCTATGAGCAGTTCTTC.

This sequence joins TRBV7-2 and TRBJ1-1; no clear D gene. Trimming stripped 3 bases from V and 1 base from J, with 18 bases between. The CDR3 totals 17 residues. CDR1 and CDR2 from the germline V gene are SGHTA and FQGNSA. The CDR3 is CASSFLGVGYPNTEAFF. CDR3 sequence (DNA): TGTGCCAGCAGCTTTTTGGGTGTCGGGTACCCGAACACTGAAGCTTTCTTT.

V gene TRBV4-3 combines with J gene TRBJ2-2, with 7 bases fitting TRBD2. The germline V gene has CDR1 LGHNA and CDR2 YSLEER. Losses at the gene ends were 1 base for V and 2 bases for J; bases not matched to a gene: 4. The CDR3 is 16 residues long. CDR3 residues: CASSQAGTINTGELFF. CDR3 bases: TGCGCCAGCAGCCAAGCCGGGACTATAAACACCGGGGAGCTGTTTTTT.

V usage is TRBV6-5 and J usage is TRBJ2-1; D may be TRBD2 (6 bases). CDR3 length equals 11 residues. Germline lookup yields CDR1 MNHEY and CDR2 SVGAGI. V was cut by 5 bases and J by 12 bases, with 11 bases left in between. The CDR3: CASSSGLRQFF. In DNA, the CDR3 is TGTGCCAGCAGTAGTGGACTAAGGCAGTTCTTC.

The V and J genes are TRBV27 and TRBJ2-6, with 7 nucleotides matching TRBD1. Germline trimming cut 5 bases from V and 0 bases from J; bases unmatched to any gene: 7. Looked up from germline, CDR1 is MNHEY and CDR2 is SMNVEV (reference sequence). The CDR3 is 17 amino acids. CDR3 in amino acids: CASSPWTGASGANVLTF. CDR3 coding DNA: TGTGCCAGCAGTCCCTGGACAGGTGCCTCTGGGGCCAACGTCCTGACTTTC.

The chain links TRBV5-1 to TRBJ1-6, with D possibly TRBD1 on 5 matching bases. This CDR3 is built from 17 residues. Germline V gene data show CDR1 as SGHRS and CDR2 as YFSETQ. Deletions cut 0 bases from V and 6 bases from J, with 16 bases between. This chain's CDR3 is CASSLEGAVGFNSPLHF. The CDR3 bases are TGCGCCAGCAGCTTGGAAGGGGCCGTAGGATTTAATTCACCCCTCCACTTT.

The chain links TRBV7-9 to TRBJ1-5; no definite D call. This CDR3 spans 15 amino acids. With 0 bases removed from V and 5 bases from J, the gap between germline ends came to 11 bases. Germline V gives CDR1 SEHNR, CDR2 FQNEAQ (reference sequence). The CDR3 bases are TGTGCCAGCAGCTTAGCGTCGGGCGGGGATCAGCCCCAGCATTTT. It encodes CASSLASGGDQPQHF. The full variable domain, rest sourced from reference TRBV7-9 and TRBJ1-5, is DTGVSQNPRHKITKRGQNVTFRCDPISEHNRLYWYRQTLGQGPEFLTYFQNEAQLEKSRLLSDRFSAERPKGSFSTLEIQRTEQGDSAMYLCASSLASGGDQPQHFGDGTRLSIL.

V usage is TRBV18 and J usage is TRBJ2-7; 7 bases are a match to TRBD2. CDR1 KGHSH and CDR2 LQKENI come from the germline V gene. Trimming removed 2 bases from V and 0 bases from J; junction bases left unmatched: 4. The CDR3 is made up of 15 amino acids. DNA of the CDR3: TGTGCCAGCTCACCAGGGCGGGAGAACTCCTACGAGCAGTACTTC. It yields the protein CASSPGRENSYEQYF.

This chain connects TRBV29-1 to TRBJ2-2; a weak D match, TRBD2 (6 bases). There are 12 residues in the CDR3. The germline V gene has CDR1 SQVTM and CDR2 ANQGSEA. V gave up 6 bases and J gave up 4 bases, with 9 bases separating them. This chain's CDR3 is CSVGTGTGELFF. The CDR3 bases are TGCAGCGTGGGGACTGGCACCGGGGAGCTGTTTTTT.

To note about this clone: The same CDR3 arises from other DNA sequences in this sample as well. The V and J genes are TRBV9 and TRBJ2-3; 11 nucleotides agree with TRBD1. Germline CDR1 and CDR2: SGDLS and YYNGEE. This CDR3 region has 16 residues. Trimming cost V 0 bases and J 3 bases; bases outside gene matches: 3. Here the CDR3 DNA reads TGTGCCAGCAGCGTAGAGGGACAGGGGGGAACAGATACGCAGTATTTT. Protein: CASSVEGQGGTDTQYF.

This chain joins TRBV6-6 and TRBJ1-5, with D possibly TRBD1 on 5 matching bases. Germline CDR1 reads MNHNY; CDR2 reads SVGAGI (reference sequence). This CDR3 is 15 amino acids long. The V end was cut by 6 bases, the J end by 0 bases, with 12 bases between. For the CDR3, the DNA is TGTGCCAGCAGGTTGACAGTGGCTAGCAATCAGCCCCAGCATTTT. It yields the protein CASRLTVASNQPQHF.

J is TRBJ2-7 and V is TRBV5-5; D perhaps matches TRBD1 (6 bases). Germline V lookup: CDR1 SGHKS, CDR2 YYEKEE (reference sequence). The CDR3 runs to 12 residues. Trimming took off 5 bases at V and 3 bases at J, with 9 bases between the two ends. The CDR3 sequence: CASSRDIYEQYF. CDR3 DNA: TGTGCCAGCAGTAGGGACATCTACGAGCAGTACTTC.

The chain carries TRBV27 and TRBJ1-2; TRBD1 aligns across 7 bases. Trimming at V came to 6 bases and at J to 8 bases, leaving 12 bases not matched to a gene. From germline, CDR1 is MNHEY and CDR2 SMNVEV (reference sequence). The CDR3 covers 14 residues. The CDR3 spells CASRRTGLLGGYTF. The CDR3 DNA reads TGTGCCAGCAGGAGGACAGGCCTTCTGGGGGGCTACACCTTC.

The rearrangement joins TRBV18 to TRBJ2-3; 7 nucleotides match TRBD2. Germline values: CDR1 KGHSH, CDR2 LQKENI. The CDR3 has 18 residues. Losses at the gene ends were 2 bases for V and 1 base for J; bases not matched to a gene: 12. The CDR3 DNA sequence: TGTGCCAGCTCACCAGGTTTCGGCGGGGGAGGGGGCACAGATACGCAGTATTTT. Protein sequence: CASSPGFGGGGGTDTQYF.

The genes are TRBV4-2 and TRBJ2-3; TRBD2 matches at 15 bases. CDR3 length: 15 amino acids. V trimming: 3 bases; J trimming: 7 bases; junction bases outside the gene matches: 2. CDR1 and CDR2 (germline): LGHNA, YNFKEQ. DNA of the CDR3: TGTGCCAGCAGCCAGGGGACTAGCGGGAGGTATACGCAGTATTTT. It codes for CASSQGTSGRYTQYF.

This chain uses TRBV7-9 with TRBJ2-2; D may be TRBD2 (5 bases). CDR3 length equals 14 residues. The germline gives CDR1 SEHNR, CDR2 FQNEAQ (reference sequence). Between the trimmed V and J ends, which lost 4 bases and 6 bases, there was a span of 12 bases. The CDR3 region is CASSSERVAGELFF. In DNA form, the CDR3 reads TGTGCCAGCAGCTCCGAGAGGGTTGCCGGGGAGCTGTTTTTT.

This chain connects TRBV7-9 to TRBJ1-2; perhaps TRBD1 as D (5 bases). V lost 4 bases and J 8 bases, leaving 11 bases between the germline ends. The CDR3 is 12 residues long. Germline V CDR1 and CDR2: SEHNR, FQNEAQ (reference sequence). CDR3 sequence: CASSWGDAGYTF. As DNA, the CDR3 is TGTGCCAGCAGCTGGGGGGACGCCGGCTACACCTTC. Full variable domain (rest looked up from reference TRBV7-9 and TRBJ1-2): DTGVSQNPRHKITKRGQNVTFRCDPISEHNRLYWYRQTLGQGPEFLTYFQNEAQLEKSRLLSDRFSAERPKGSFSTLEIQRTEQGDSAMYLCASSWGDAGYTFGSGTRLTVV.

The V call is TRBV7-9, the J call TRBJ2-2; D ambiguous. Germline values: CDR1 SEHNR, CDR2 FQNEAQ (reference sequence). Trimming took off 7 bases at V and 4 bases at J, with 13 bases between the two ends. The CDR3 length is 14 residues. The CDR3 here is CASKPPLRTGELFF. The CDR3 DNA sequence: TGTGCCAGCAAGCCACCGCTACGCACCGGGGAGCTGTTTTTT.

The chain recombines TRBV9 with TRBJ1-2, with D hard to call. V was shortened by 0 bases and J by 2 bases, with 5 bases between the two germline ends. The CDR3 has 13 amino acids. Germline CDR1 is SGDLS and CDR2 is YYNGEE. The chain's CDR3 is CASSVAQNYGYTF. The CDR3 DNA sequence: TGTGCCAGCAGCGTAGCCCAAAACTATGGCTACACCTTC. The full variable domain, with the rest looked up from reference TRBV9 and TRBJ1-2, is DSGVTQTPKHLITATGQRVTLRCSPRSGDLSVYWYQQSLDQGLQFLIQYYNGEERAKGNILERFSAQQFPDLHSELNLSSLELGDSALYFCASSVAQNYGYTFGSGTRLTVV.

The chain recombines TRBV30 with TRBJ2-7; the match to TRBD2 covers 8 bases. Germline V lookup: CDR1 GTSNPN, CDR2 SVGIG (reference sequence). The length of the CDR3 is 14 residues. Trimming at V came to 0 bases and at J to 4 bases, leaving 5 bases not matched to a gene. CDR3 sequence (DNA): TGTGCCTGGAGTGTTGTCGGGAGGGGGTACGAGCAGTACTTC. Translated: CAWSVVGRGYEQYF.

V usage is TRBV27 and J usage is TRBJ1-2; possibly TRBD1 for D (5 bases). The germline V and J ends were trimmed by 5 bases and 9 bases, with 19 bases remaining between them. Germline V gene data show CDR1 as MNHEY and CDR2 as SMNVEV (reference sequence). This CDR3 spans 14 amino acids. CDR3 protein: CASSPRVGRASYTF. CDR3 nucleotide sequence: TGTGCCAGCAGTCCTAGGGTGGGCAGGGCGAGCTACACCTTC.

The chain employs TRBV28 and TRBJ1-6; D might be TRBD1 (6 bases). Germline V gene data show CDR1 as MDHEN and CDR2 as SYDVKM. V lost 5 bases and J 7 bases, leaving 15 bases between the germline ends. This CDR3 comprises 15 residues. The CDR3 protein is CASSGEKGVNSPLHF. CDR3 in DNA: TGTGCCAGCAGTGGCGAGAAGGGGGTGAATTCACCCCTCCACTTT.

The chain has TRBV7-2 and TRBJ2-1; D uncertain. The CDR3 loop spans 15 amino acids. Looked up from germline, CDR1 is SGHTA and CDR2 is FQGNSA. V lost 1 base and J lost 6, with 13 bases in between. CDR3 in amino acids: CASSLEIALLNEQFF. CDR3 DNA sequence: TGTGCCAGCAGCTTAGAGATAGCCCTACTCAATGAGCAGTTCTTC.

The chain has TRBV7-3 and TRBJ2-3; no reliable D call. This CDR3 is 14 amino acids long. Trimming removed 5 bases at V and 0 bases at J, with 9 bases between. CDR1 SGHTA and CDR2 FQGTGA come from the germline V gene. CDR3 coding DNA: TGTGCCAGCAGCCTGACTGAAAGCACAGATACGCAGTATTTT. Its translation is CASSLTESTDTQYF.

V is TRBV5-4 and J is TRBJ2-6; D unclear. CDR1 is SGHNT, CDR2 YYREEE, per germline (reference sequence). The V gene lost 0 bases and the J gene lost 11 bases, with 9 bases spanning the gap. The CDR3 spans 13 residues. DNA of the CDR3: TGTGCCAGCAGCTTGGGGGCGCTGGACGTCCTGACTTTC. It codes for CASSLGALDVLTF.

The V and J genes are TRBV10-2 and TRBJ2-2; D not resolved. This CDR3 spans 14 amino acids. Trimming removed 0 bases from V and 6 bases from J, with 8 bases in between. CDR1 and CDR2 from the germline V gene are WSHSY and SAAADI. CDR3 nucleotide sequence: TGCGCCAGCAGTGAGTCTGCTAGGTCCGGGGAGCTGTTTTTT. Translated: CASSESARSGELFF.

A single count supports this clone. This chain links TRBV5-4 with TRBJ1-2; D unclear. The germline gives CDR1 SGHNT, CDR2 YYREEE (reference sequence). V lost 1 base and J lost 0, with 10 bases in between. The CDR3 is 15 amino acids. Here the CDR3 DNA reads TGTGCCAGCAGCTTGAAAGCCGGGGCTAACTATGGCTACACCTTC. It codes for CASSLKAGANYGYTF.

This chain uses TRBV27 with TRBJ2-7, with 7 nucleotides matching TRBD2. The V segment lost 4 bases and the J segment 3 bases; nucleotides outside the gene matches: 3. The CDR3 is made up of 13 amino acids. The germline gives CDR1 MNHEY, CDR2 SMNVEV (reference sequence). In DNA form, the CDR3 reads TGTGCCAGCAGTTCCCCGGGGGGCTACGAGCAGTACTTC. Amino acid sequence: CASSSPGGYEQYF.

The sample holds a few counts of this clone. The rearrangement uses TRBV9 and TRBJ2-7, with 10 positions matching TRBD1. Germline V gene data show CDR1 as SGDLS and CDR2 as YYNGEE. J gave up 4 bases and V 3 bases, and 10 bases lay outside the gene matches. CDR3 length equals 16 residues. CDR3 in DNA: TGTGCCAGCAGCGCAACAGAAAGGACAGGGGGGTACGAGCAGTACTTC. This sequence encodes CASSATERTGGYEQYF.